This T cell receptor (beta chain) is from a study of blood T cells in healthy people across ages. Using a J-beta primer mix together with a sample-barcoded 5' primer, a second PCR was run for roughly 6 to 11 cycles. TCRdb redid the calling of the 5' RACE reads with MiXCR, one entry per CDR3 protein. The sample consists of approximately 810,000 distinct CDR3 sequences, 29% of them appearing once. The sequence was obtained from a woman of 80 years or more in good health. Source material: blood.

CDR3: CASDSGADTGELFF. As DNA, the CDR3 is TGTGCCAGCGATTCCGGCGCGGACACCGGGGAGCTGTTTTTT. The V gene is TRBV12-3 or TRBV12-4, the J gene TRBJ2-2; no clear D. The CDR3 runs to 14 residues. Trimming stripped 8 bases from V and 3 bases from J, with 13 bases between.